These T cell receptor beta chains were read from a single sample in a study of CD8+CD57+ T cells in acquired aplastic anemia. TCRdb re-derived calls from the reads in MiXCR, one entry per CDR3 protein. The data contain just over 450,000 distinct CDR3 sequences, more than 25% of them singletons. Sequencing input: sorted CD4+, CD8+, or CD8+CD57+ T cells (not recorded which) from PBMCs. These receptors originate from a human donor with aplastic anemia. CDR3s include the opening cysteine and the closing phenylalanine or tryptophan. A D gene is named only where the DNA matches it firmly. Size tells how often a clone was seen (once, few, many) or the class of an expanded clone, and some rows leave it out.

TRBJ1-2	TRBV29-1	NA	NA	CSVDTIGYGYTF	TGCAGCGTTGATACAATAGGCTATGGCTACACCTTC
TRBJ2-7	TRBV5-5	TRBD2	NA	CASSLLANSYEQYF	TGTGCCAGCAGCTTACTAGCGAACTCCTACGAGCAGTACTTC
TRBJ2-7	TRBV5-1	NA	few	CASSLRPETYEQYF	TGCGCCAGCAGCTTGCGGCCGGAAACTTACGAGCAGTACTTC
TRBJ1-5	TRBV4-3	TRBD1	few	CASSQGVTGDLNQPQHF	TGCGCCAGCAGCCAGGGCGTAACAGGGGACTTAAATCAGCCCCAGCATTTT
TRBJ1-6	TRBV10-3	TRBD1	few	CASSYQTGLNSPLHF	TGTGCCAGCAGTTACCAGACAGGGCTGAATTCACCCCTCCACTTT
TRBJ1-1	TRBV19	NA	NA	CASSHPQDGLEAFF	TGTGCCAGTAGCCATCCCCAAGATGGATTGGAAGCTTTCTTT
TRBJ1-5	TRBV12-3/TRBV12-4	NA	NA	CSSSRDRSNQPQHF	TGTTCCAGCAGCCGAGACAGGAGCAATCAGCCCCAGCATTTT
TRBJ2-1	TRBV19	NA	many	CASSSHGRLVEQFF	TGTGCCAGTAGTTCCCACGGGAGATTGGTTGAGCAGTTCTTC
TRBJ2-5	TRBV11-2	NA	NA	CASSLNYQTQYF	TGTGCCAGCAGCTTAAACTACCAGACCCAGTACTTC
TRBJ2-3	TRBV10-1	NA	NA	CASSHGRNTDTQYF	TGCGCCAGCAGTCATGGTCGGAACACAGATACGCAGTATTTT
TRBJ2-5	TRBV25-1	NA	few	CASSDHGQNQETQYF	TGTGCCAGCAGTGACCACGGACAGAACCAAGAGACCCAGTACTTC
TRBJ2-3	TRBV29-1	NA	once	CSGGPDTQYF	TGCAGCGGTGGGCCGGATACGCAGTATTTT